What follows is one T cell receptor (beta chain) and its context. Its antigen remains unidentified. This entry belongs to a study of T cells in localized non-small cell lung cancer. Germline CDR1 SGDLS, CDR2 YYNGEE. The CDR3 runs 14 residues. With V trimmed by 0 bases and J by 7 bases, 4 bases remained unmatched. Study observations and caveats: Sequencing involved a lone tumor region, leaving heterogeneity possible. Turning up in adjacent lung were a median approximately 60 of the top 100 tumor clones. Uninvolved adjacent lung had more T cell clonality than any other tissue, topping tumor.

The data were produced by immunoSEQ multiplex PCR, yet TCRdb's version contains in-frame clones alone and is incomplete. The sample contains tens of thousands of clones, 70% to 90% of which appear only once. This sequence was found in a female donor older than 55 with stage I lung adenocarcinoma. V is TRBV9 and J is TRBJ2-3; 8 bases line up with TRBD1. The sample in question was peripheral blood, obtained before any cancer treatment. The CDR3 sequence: CASSVGQGAYTQYF. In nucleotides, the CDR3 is TGTGCCAGCAGCGTAGGCCAGGGGGCCTATACGCAGTATTTT.